One and the same sample provided the 4 T cell receptor beta chains below, sequenced in a study of blood T cell repertoires in COVID-19. Sequencing was performed with immunoSEQ multiplex PCR; in TCRdb, only in-frame clones are kept and a portion is missing. The sample records about 150,000 clones, 91% being singletons. Sequencing used peripheral blood. These receptors originate from a man aged 45-60 years with acute or convalescent COVID-19.

This chain connects TRBV4-1 to TRBJ2-7; 8 bases map to TRBD2. V lost 0 bases and J lost 4; bases outside the gene matches: 2. In germline, CDR1 is MGHRA, CDR2 YSYEKL. The CDR3 covers 14 residues. DNA for the CDR3: TGCGCCAGCAGCCAAGAGCGGGAGGTATACGAGCAGTACTTC. It is translated as CASSQEREVYEQYF.

The chain is built from TRBV12-3 or TRBV12-4 and TRBJ2-7; TRBD2 might be the D (6 bases). The CDR3 extends over 11 amino acids. Trimming took 8 bases from V and 4 from J, leaving 9 bases between them. This CDR3 reads CASRGGYEQYF. CDR3 nucleotides: TGTGCCAGCCGTGGGGGGTACGAGCAGTACTTC.

The V gene is TRBV7-2, the J gene TRBJ2-3, with TRBD2 identical over 10 bases. Looked up from germline, CDR1 is SGHTA and CDR2 is FQGNSA. The CDR3 runs 15 residues. J lost 4 bases, V lost 6 bases, and 7 bases had no gene match. CDR3: CASRSTGTSADTQYF. In nucleotides, the CDR3 is TGTGCCAGCAGGTCTACCGGGACTAGCGCAGATACGCAGTATTTT.

The chain joins TRBV23-1 to TRBJ2-7; TRBD1 is a possible D gene (6 bases). TRBV23-1 is an ORF; its function is uncertain. The CDR3 runs to 14 residues. Trimming shortened V by 6 bases and J by 2 bases, and 14 bases separated the two germline ends. The CDR3 here is CASSRQQGTYEQYV. Here the CDR3 DNA reads TGCGCCAGCAGCCGTCAACAGGGTACCTACGAGCAGTACGTC.